These 27 T cell receptor beta chains were sequenced from one sample in a study of beta chain features in type 1 diabetes. Every bit of the isolated RNA underwent reverse transcription, so sequencing read expressed TCRB transcripts. Assay used: immunoSEQ multiplex PCR; TCRdb lists only in-frame clones, some missing. This sample has 250,000 to 300,000 clones, with 8% found just once. The sequenced sample consisted of central memory CD4+ T cells from blood. The receptors derive from a woman between 18 and 29 years old in good health.

This clone occurred a few times. The CDR3 loop is CASSPDLGISPLHF. The CDR3, as DNA: TGTGCCAGCTCACCGGACCTAGGGATCTCACCCCTCCACTTT. The chain has TRBV18 and TRBJ1-6; no clear D gene. Trimming removed 3 bases from V and 10 bases from J, with 13 bases in between. This CDR3 has 14 amino acids. Germline CDR1 KGHSH, CDR2 LQKENI.

This clone has just a few counts. V usage is TRBV29-1 and J usage is TRBJ1-1; D is uncertain. Germline CDR1 is SQVTM and CDR2 is ANQGSEA. The ends were cut back, 5 bases at V and 5 bases at J, with 12 bases in the middle. The CDR3 totals 12 residues. CDR3 in amino acids: CSVTGGYTEAFF. As DNA, the CDR3 is TGCAGCGTTACCGGAGGGTATACTGAAGCTTTCTTT.

The J gene is TRBJ1-5, the V gene TRBV28, with a tentative D call TRBD1 (6 bases). The CDR3 has 15 residues. Germline V gives CDR1 MDHEN, CDR2 SYDVKM. V was shortened by 11 bases and J by 2 bases, with 19 bases between the two germline ends. CDR3 sequence reads: CAGSGVNRGNQPQHF. CDR3 DNA: TGTGCCGGGTCAGGGGTCAATCGTGGCAATCAGCCCCAGCATTTT. Looking up the rest from reference TRBV28 and TRBJ1-5 gives the full variable domain: DVKVTQSSRYLVKRTGEKVFLECVQDMDHENMFWYRQDPGLGLRLIYFSYDVKMKEKGDIPEGYSVSREKKERFSLILESASTNQTSMYLCAGSGVNRGNQPQHFGDGTRLSIL.

This clone showed up just a few times. J is TRBJ1-3 and V is TRBV30; D gene ambiguous. Germline CDR1 GTSNPN, CDR2 SVGIG (reference sequence). The V end lost 2 bases, the J end lost 3 bases, and 11 bases lay between the germline ends. The CDR3 is 14 residues long. The CDR3 DNA follows: TGTGCCTGGAGTTCGACGGGAGGTGGAAACACCATATATTTT. This encodes CAWSSTGGGNTIYF.

This chain links TRBV18 with TRBJ1-5; 8 nucleotides match TRBD1. From germline, CDR1 is KGHSH and CDR2 LQKENI. The trim removed 2 bases at V and 2 bases at J, leaving 8 bases unmatched. The CDR3 is 17 residues long. CDR3 coding DNA: TGTGCCAGCTCACCAGGCAGGGGGCACCCGGGCAATCAGCCCCAGCATTTT. The encoded protein is CASSPGRGHPGNQPQHF.

V and J are TRBV7-2 and TRBJ2-1, with a weak D call TRBD1 (5 bases). Trimming took off 0 bases at V and 6 bases at J, with 12 bases between the two ends. In germline, CDR1 is SGHTA, CDR2 FQGNSA. This CDR3 has 15 amino acids. CDR3 in DNA: TGTGCCAGCAGCTTAGCGCGAGCCAGGGTCAATGAGCAGTTCTTC. This translates into CASSLARARVNEQFF.

The rearrangement links TRBV7-9 to TRBJ1-2; possibly TRBD1 for D (5 bases). The CDR3 consists of 12 residues. With 8 bases removed from V and 4 bases from J, the gap between germline ends came to 11 bases. CDR1 is SEHNR and CDR2 is FQNEAQ in the germline V gene (reference sequence). CDR3 in DNA: TGTGCCAGCGCGGGGGAAGGCTATGGCTACACCTTC. This gives the protein CASAGEGYGYTF.

This clone was detected a few times. The rearrangement uses TRBV12-2 and TRBJ2-7; no check of the table's D call, TRBD1, against the DNA was made. TRBV12-2 is tagged as a pseudogene. CDR3 length equals 16 residues. CDR3 residues: CASRPIRDRGSHEQYF. The DNA of the CDR3 is TGTGCAAGTCGCCCGATACGGGACAGGGGGTCCCACGAGCAGTACTTC.

A few counts support this clone. The chain combines TRBV28 with TRBJ2-1; 10 bases align to TRBD1. The CDR3 runs to 17 residues. V gave up 4 bases and J gave up 6 bases; unmatched junction bases: 12. The germline gives CDR1 MDHEN, CDR2 SYDVKM. The DNA for the CDR3 is TGTGCCAGCAGTTCCGGGGATCGGGACAGGGGCGGCAATGAGCAGTTCTTC. This gives the protein CASSSGDRDRGGNEQFF.

Comment on this clone: A much larger clone is a single base away; this may be a read error. Within the sample, other DNA sequences also encode this same CDR3. The chain is built from TRBV2 and TRBJ2-3; D gene unclear. This CDR3 region has 11 residues. V lost 5 bases, J lost 2 bases, and 2 bases lay in between. Germline assignment: CDR1 SNHLY and CDR2 FYNNEI. The CDR3 sequence: CASSYTDTQYF. As DNA, the CDR3 is TGTGCCAGCAGTTACACAGATACGCAGTATTTT.

The chain combines TRBV7-2 with TRBJ2-5; 8 nucleotides match TRBD2. Trimming at V came to 1 base and at J to 7 bases, leaving 11 bases not matched to a gene. Germline V gene sequence: CDR1 SGHTA, CDR2 FQGNSA. The CDR3 covers 16 residues. The CDR3 protein is CASSLVLGSGKGTQYF. CDR3 DNA sequence: TGTGCCAGCAGCTTAGTGTTGGGTAGCGGGAAGGGGACCCAGTACTTC. The whole variable domain, remainder taken from reference TRBV7-2 and TRBJ2-5, is GAGVSQSPSNKVTEKGKDVELRCDPISGHTALYWYRQSLGQGLEFLIYFQGNSAPDKSGLPSDRFSAERTGGSVSTLTIQRTQQEDSAVYLCASSLVLGSGKGTQYFGPGTRLLVL.

The chain carries TRBV7-9 and TRBJ1-3; D uncertain. This CDR3 contains 16 residues. Trimming pared 5 bases from V and 3 bases from J, leaving 17 bases between. Germline V lookup: CDR1 SEHNR, CDR2 FQNEAQ (reference sequence). Here the CDR3 reads CASSTGGQWIGNTIYF. CDR3 DNA: TGTGCCAGCAGCACCGGCGGGCAGTGGATTGGAAACACCATATATTTT.

The chain is built from TRBV5-6 and TRBJ1-2; a weak D match, TRBD1 (6 bases). CDR3 length: 16 amino acids. Between the trimmed V and J ends, which lost 6 bases and 0 bases, there was a span of 18 bases. Germline V lookup: CDR1 SGHDT, CDR2 YYEEEE. This CDR3 reads CASTSVDRAPNYGYTF. The CDR3 DNA is TGTGCCAGCACTTCAGTGGACAGAGCTCCTAACTATGGCTACACCTTC.

Worth noting for this clone: This sequence may be a read error, since a much larger clone differs from it by one base. Additional DNA sequences in this sample encode the identical CDR3. Here the CDR3 reads CASSLDGNTDTQYF. CDR3 nucleotide sequence: TGTGCCAGCAGCTTGGACGGTAACACAGATACGCAGTATTTT. The V call is TRBV5-6, the J call TRBJ2-3, with D unclear. Trimming cost V 0 bases and J 2 bases, with 7 bases left between them. In germline, CDR1 is SGHDT, CDR2 YYEEEE. This CDR3 is 14 amino acids long.

This clone showed up many times. Different DNA sequences within this sample yield the same CDR3. The chain is built from TRBV7-9 and TRBJ1-1; TRBD1 is a possible D gene (5 bases). The CDR3 extends over 14 amino acids. From germline, CDR1 is SEHNR and CDR2 FQNEAQ (reference sequence). The V end lost 6 bases, the J end lost 3 bases, and 14 bases lay between the germline ends. In DNA, the CDR3 is TGTGCCAGCAGGAGCGACGGGGCCTACACTGAAGCTTTCTTT. Protein sequence: CASRSDGAYTEAFF.

There are a few counts of this clone. The gene calls are TRBV2 and TRBJ1-2; D possibly corresponds to TRBD1 (5 bases). Germline V gives CDR1 SNHLY, CDR2 FYNNEI. This CDR3 comprises 14 residues. Trimming took 1 base from V and 4 from J, leaving 10 bases between them. The DNA for the CDR3 is TGTGCCAGCAGTGAAGTCGACAGAACCTATGGCTACACCTTC. Residues: CASSEVDRTYGYTF.

This clone has more than one count but fewer than ten. The gene calls are TRBV5-1 and TRBJ1-5; D is unclear. CDR1 SGHRS and CDR2 YFSETQ come from the germline V gene. V shed 0 bases and J shed 9 bases, with 10 bases lying between them. The length of the CDR3 is 13 residues. The CDR3 coding sequence is TGCGCCAGCAGCTTGGAGGCCTTTGGGCCCCAGCATTTT. This translates into CASSLEAFGPQHF.

The V gene is TRBV9, the J gene TRBJ2-7; 10 bases are shared with TRBD1. The CDR3 is 17 residues long. Germline V gene sequence: CDR1 SGDLS, CDR2 YYNGEE. Trimming removed 0 bases from V and 6 bases from J; junction bases left unmatched: 12. CDR3 protein: CASSVVHFGGQGCEQYV. The DNA for the CDR3 is TGTGCCAGCAGCGTAGTACACTTTGGGGGACAGGGGTGCGAGCAGTACGTC.

The rearrangement joins TRBV5-1 to TRBJ2-4, with D perhaps TRBD2 (5 bases). Germline-derived CDR1 and CDR2 are SGHRS and YFSETQ. The CDR3 covers 16 residues. V lost 4 bases and J lost 0, with 14 bases in between. CDR3 loop: CASSPSGYVAKNIQYF. The CDR3, as DNA: TGCGCCAGCAGCCCGTCGGGATATGTAGCCAAAAACATTCAGTACTTC.

The rearrangement links TRBV5-5 to TRBJ2-7, with D uncertain. From germline, CDR1 is SGHKS and CDR2 YYEKEE (reference sequence). V lost 2 bases and J lost 6, with 12 bases in between. The CDR3 consists of 13 residues. The DNA of the CDR3 is TGTGCCAGCAGCTTCTTATTGCAGGTCGAGCAGTACTTC. This encodes CASSFLLQVEQYF. The whole variable domain, remainder taken from reference TRBV5-5 and TRBJ2-7, is DAGVTQSPTHLIKTRGQQVTLRCSPISGHKSVSWYQQVLGQGPQFIFQYYEKEERGRGNFPDRFSARQFPNYSSELNVNALLLGDSALYLCASSFLLQVEQYFGPGTRLTVT.

The genes are TRBV25-1 and TRBJ1-6; D not certain. The CDR3 totals 12 residues. Trimming left V 7 bases short and J 7 bases short, with 8 bases between. The germline gives CDR1 MGHDK, CDR2 SYGVNS. The CDR3 DNA follows: TGTGCCAGCAAAAGGCCCAATTCACCCCTCCACTTT. Translated, it gives CASKRPNSPLHF.

The chain employs TRBV7-3 and TRBJ1-1, with D hard to call. The germline V and J ends were trimmed by 3 bases and 2 bases, with 7 bases remaining between them. CDR3 size: 13 residues. CDR1 and CDR2 (germline): SGHTA, FQGTGA. The CDR3 is CASSFQINTEAFF. CDR3 sequence (DNA): TGTGCCAGCAGCTTCCAGATAAACACTGAAGCTTTCTTT.

This clone was seen a handful of times. The chain links TRBV4-2 to TRBJ1-2; possible D gene TRBD1, 6 bases. Germline V gives CDR1 LGHNA, CDR2 YNFKEQ. V was pared by 2 bases and J by 2 bases, with 18 bases between. The CDR3 has 17 residues. CDR3 DNA sequence: TGTGCCAGCAGCCAACGCCTACAGGGAGCCCCCAACTATGGCTACACCTTC. This gives the protein CASSQRLQGAPNYGYTF.

The chain couples TRBV7-6 to TRBJ2-3; D is unclear. The CDR3 covers 12 residues. The germline V gene encodes CDR1 SGHVS and CDR2 FNYEAQ. V gave up 5 bases and J gave up 0 bases, with 3 bases separating them. In nucleotides, the CDR3 is TGTGCCAGCAGCCAAAGCACAGATACGCAGTATTTT. Residues: CASSQSTDTQYF.

This clone came up a few times. This chain links TRBV27 with TRBJ2-2; 8 bases are a match to TRBD1. Per the germline V gene, CDR1 is MNHEY and CDR2 is SMNVEV (reference sequence). The CDR3 has 12 amino acids. The ends lost 5 bases at V and 13 bases at J; junction bases unmatched: 6. The CDR3: CASSGTGSRLFF. The CDR3, as DNA: TGTGCCAGCAGTGGGACAGGCTCACGGCTGTTTTTT.

The chain recombines TRBV9 with TRBJ1-6; 7 nucleotides align to TRBD1. This CDR3 is 14 amino acids long. CDR1 is SGDLS and CDR2 is YYNGEE in the germline V gene. The ends lost 0 bases at V and 10 bases at J; junction bases unmatched: 4. CDR3 in DNA: TGTGCCAGCAGCGTAGAAGGACAGGAATCACCCCTCCACTTT. It is translated as CASSVEGQESPLHF.

This sequence joins TRBV4-2 and TRBJ2-7, with D perhaps TRBD2 (7 bases). Germline CDR1 LGHNA, CDR2 YNFKEQ. V dropped 0 bases and J dropped 3 bases, with 18 bases sitting between them. The CDR3 runs 17 residues. The CDR3 bases are TGTGCCAGCAGCCAAGACATGGGGGGCGGACTAGTCTACGAGCAGTACTTC. Translation: CASSQDMGGGLVYEQYF.